This T cell receptor (beta chain) was captured in a study of cytomegalovirus exposure and HLA in healthy donors. Profiling relied on immunoSEQ multiplex PCR, and the TCRdb table lists in-frame clones only, not all of them. The table has fewer than 200,000 clones, around nine tenths seen once; the top ten hold roughly 6.6%. The CDR3 contains 11 residues. The germline V gene encodes CDR1 ENHRY and CDR2 SYGVKD. Trimming stripped 4 bases from V and 7 bases from J, with 5 bases between. Sequenced input: PBMCs. This clonotype originated in a man aged 30 to 39 in good health and CMV-seropositive. The chain recombines TRBV10-3 with TRBJ2-1; D remains ambiguous. The CDR3, as DNA: TGTGCCATCAGTGTCGCGAATGAGCAGTTCTTC. It yields the protein CAISVANEQFF.